This is a list of T cell receptor beta chains from one sample in a study of cytomegalovirus exposure and HLA in healthy donors. Here immunoSEQ multiplex PCR was the method, and the copy in TCRdb shows in-frame clones only, minus some. The sample consists of around 130,000 clones, over 75% of them appearing once. The source material was PBMCs. The receptors derive from a man in his late teens or twenties in good health and CMV-seropositive. The CDR3 runs from the conserved cysteine through the conserved F or W. A D gene is named only where the DNA matches it firmly. Not all rows give a size; the values are once, few, many and, for expanded clones, a class.

J gene,clone size,V gene,D gene,CDR3 DNA,CDR3 protein
TRBJ2-7,NA,TRBV30,TRBD2,TGTGCCTGGACCCCCCGGGTAGCGGGAGGGCAATACGAGCAGTACTTC,CAWTPRVAGGQYEQYF
TRBJ2-7,NA,TRBV28,NA,TGTGCCAGCAGTGCAGGGGCCTCCTACGAGCAGTACTTC,CASSAGASYEQYF
TRBJ2-7,NA,TRBV6-1,TRBD1,TGTGCCAGCAGTGAGCCGGGACAGTCCTACGAGCAGTACTTC,CASSEPGQSYEQYF
TRBJ1-3,NA,TRBV9,NA,TGTGCCAGCAGCGTAGAATCAGGGCCCAGCTCTGGAAACACCATATATTTT,CASSVESGPSSGNTIYF
TRBJ2-7,NA,TRBV27,NA,TGTGCCAGCAGTCAGGGTTACAGGGCGACCTACGAGCAGTACTTC,CASSQGYRATYEQYF
TRBJ1-2,NA,TRBV15,TRBD1,TGTGCCACCAGCAGAGCACAGGGGACAGGCTACACCTTC,CATSRAQGTGYTF
TRBJ2-6,NA,TRBV28,NA,TGTGCCAGCCTAGATTCTGGGGCCAACGTCCTGACTTTC,CASLDSGANVLTF
TRBJ2-7,NA,TRBV29-1,NA,TGCAGCGTTGAGAGTCAGGGGAGCTCCTACGAGCAGTACTTC,CSVESQGSSYEQYF
TRBJ1-1,NA,TRBV19,NA,TGTGCCAGTAGTATGAGGCATCTTGTTCCCCCTGAAGCTTTCTTT,CASSMRHLVPPEAFF
TRBJ2-1,NA,TRBV4-1,TRBD2,TGCGCCAGCAGCTACTTGACTAGCGGGGGGGCTGATGAGCAGTTCTTC,CASSYLTSGGADEQFF
TRBJ1-1,NA,TRBV4-1,NA,TGCGCCAGCAGCCAAGACACGGGGGGCCTGAACACTGAAGCTTTCTTT,CASSQDTGGLNTEAFF
TRBJ2-7,NA,TRBV28,TRBD1,TGTGCCAGCAGACGTAGTAGGGACAGGGATACTACGATGGGGTACTTC,CASRRSRDRDTTMGYF
TRBJ1-2,NA,TRBV6-1,TRBD1,TGTGCCAGCAGAATACAGGGGGAGTATGGCTACACCTTC,CASRIQGEYGYTF
TRBJ2-1,NA,TRBV7-9,TRBD2,TGTGCCAGCAGCTTAGTTTCTTTACGGAGCGGGGGGGCGGGAAATGAGCAGTTCTTC,CASSLVSLRSGGAGNEQFF
TRBJ2-1,NA,TRBV9,TRBD2,TGTGCCAGTTCAGGACTAGCGGGAGGGTCGGACGAGCAGTTCTTC,CASSGLAGGSDEQFF
TRBJ2-2,few,TRBV30,TRBD1,TGTGCCTGGAAAGGGGGCGGGAACACCGGGGAGCTGTTTTTT,CAWKGGGNTGELFF
TRBJ1-2,NA,TRBV6-1,NA,TGTGCCAGCACCAAGGGGGGGAGCGGCTACACCTTC,CASTKGGSGYTF
TRBJ2-7,NA,TRBV27,NA,TGTGCCAGCAGTTTCTCGGCGGGCGGATACGAGCAGTACTTC,CASSFSAGGYEQYF
TRBJ2-6,once,TRBV19,NA,TGTGCCAGTAGTATATTCCTCTCTGGGGCCAACGTCCTGACTTTC,CASSIFLSGANVLTF